This T cell receptor beta chain was captured in a study of blood T cell repertoires in COVID-19. Across the study: In each case, the material was cDNA or gDNA derived from T cells, B-cell-depleted T cells, or PBMCs.

Those who participated ranged in age from 18 to 89 years and resided in about two dozen US areas. Profiled with immunoSEQ multiplex PCR; TCRdb holds only in-frame clones, not every one. The data contain 350,000 or so clones, 65% to 90% of them singletons. J lost 6 bases, V lost 4 bases, and 6 bases had no gene match. CDR1 and CDR2 from the germline V gene are ENHRY and SYGVKD. The CDR3 sequence is 14 residues long. Sequencing input: PBMCs or T cells enriched from blood (not recorded which). The chain combines TRBV10-3 with TRBJ1-2; 9 positions agree with TRBD1. This receptor was taken from a woman in her thirties or forties with acute COVID-19. CDR3 bases: TGTGCCATCAGTGCTCTAAGGGACAGGGATGGCTACACCTTC. The encoded protein is CAISALRDRDGYTF.